These 30 T cell receptor beta chains were all obtained from the same sample, sequenced in a study of control samples from healthy donors and cancer patients. Produced via immunoSEQ multiplex PCR; TCRdb's table is partial and in-frame only. The data show around 200,000 clones, just under 95% seen once. The sample was blood. The receptor source for this set is a man aged 18 to 35 in good health.

This clone was seen just once. The rearrangement uses TRBV19 and TRBJ1-2; no clear D. Germline CDR1 is LNHDA and CDR2 is SQIVND (reference sequence). This CDR3 contains 12 residues. Deletions cut 4 bases from V and 4 bases from J, with 7 bases between. The CDR3 loop reads CASSKAIYGYTF. Here the CDR3 DNA reads TGTGCCAGTAGTAAGGCGATCTATGGCTACACCTTC.

The V and J genes are TRBV5-6 and TRBJ2-5, with 9 bases fitting TRBD1. The germline V gene has CDR1 SGHDT and CDR2 YYEEEE. V lost 2 bases, J lost 4 bases, and 6 bases stayed unmatched. This CDR3 spans 15 amino acids. CDR3 region: CASSFDRGGGETQYF. CDR3 coding DNA: TGTGCCAGCAGCTTTGACAGGGGGGGAGGAGAGACCCAGTACTTC.

This clone was picked up one time. V usage is TRBV4-1 and J usage is TRBJ2-7; either TRBD1 or TRBD2 may fit D (5 bases each). The CDR3 length is 15 residues. The germline V gene has CDR1 MGHRA and CDR2 YSYEKL. Trimming pared 4 bases from V and 6 bases from J, leaving 19 bases between. This chain's CDR3 is CASSPSGTSGREQYF. CDR3 bases: TGCGCCAGCAGCCCCTCGGGGACCTCGGGCCGCGAGCAGTACTTC.

The table lists this clone with a few counts. The rearrangement joins TRBV6-5 to TRBJ1-4; 10 bases match TRBD1. Germline V CDR1 and CDR2: MNHEY, SVGAGI. The V segment lost 6 bases and the J segment 6 bases; nucleotides outside the gene matches: 7. The CDR3 covers 15 residues. Here the CDR3 reads CASSAAGTGDEKLFF. The CDR3 nucleotides read TGTGCCAGCAGCGCTGCCGGGACAGGGGATGAAAAACTGTTTTTT.

V and J are TRBV28 and TRBJ1-2; tentatively, D is TRBD1 (5 bases). The CDR3 extends over 14 amino acids. The germline gives CDR1 MDHEN, CDR2 SYDVKM. V was cut by 3 bases and J by 4 bases, with 12 bases left in between. The CDR3: CASSFGGTVYGYTF. DNA for the CDR3: TGTGCCAGCAGTTTCGGAGGGACCGTCTATGGCTACACCTTC.

The CDR3, as DNA: TGTGCCAGCAGCTTATACCGGGACAGGGGCTCTGGGGCCAACGTCCTGACTTTC. Translating it yields CASSLYRDRGSGANVLTF. The rearrangement joins TRBV5-4 to TRBJ2-6; the match to TRBD1 covers 10 bases. CDR3 length: 18 amino acids. Germline assignment: CDR1 SGHNT and CDR2 YYREEE (reference sequence). V lost 2 bases, J lost 0 bases, and 5 bases stayed unmatched.

The chain uses TRBV5-1 and TRBJ2-3; D may match TRBD1 or TRBD2 (5 bases each). Trimming shortened V by 4 bases and J by 2 bases, and 14 bases separated the two germline ends. The CDR3 runs to 15 residues. Germline lookup yields CDR1 SGHRS and CDR2 YFSETQ. Written as DNA, the CDR3 is TGCGCCAGCAGCCACCAGGGACCCTCCACAGATACGCAGTATTTT. It yields the protein CASSHQGPSTDTQYF. Looking up the rest from reference TRBV5-1 and TRBJ2-3 gives the full variable domain: KAGVTQTPRYLIKTRGQQVTLSCSPISGHRSVSWYQQTPGQGLQFLFEYFSETQRNKGNFPGRFSGRQFSNSRSEMNVSTLELGDSALYLCASSHQGPSTDTQYFGPGTRLTVL.

The chain carries TRBV20-1 and TRBJ1-2; D not resolved. Germline CDR1 reads DFQATT; CDR2 reads SNEGSKA (reference sequence). Trimming stripped 5 bases from V and 8 bases from J, with 12 bases between. The CDR3 is 11 residues long. The CDR3 sequence is CSAPGPWGYTF. The CDR3 nucleotides are TGCAGTGCTCCCGGGCCGTGGGGCTACACCTTC.

In its sample, this clone was seen once. The chain links TRBV5-4 to TRBJ2-3, with D perhaps given as TRBD1 or TRBD2 (5 bases each). The CDR3 sequence is 15 residues long. Looked up from germline, CDR1 is SGHNT and CDR2 is YYREEE (reference sequence). The germline V and J ends were trimmed by 1 base and 2 bases, with 11 bases remaining between them. This chain's CDR3 is CASSLRDRPTDTQYF. In nucleotides, the CDR3 is TGTGCCAGCAGCTTGAGGGACCGTCCCACAGATACGCAGTATTTT.

CDR3 bases: TGTGCCAGCAGCCAATATCTAGCGGGGGGGGCCGGGGAGCTGTTTTTT. Translation gives CASSQYLAGGAGELFF. The chain employs TRBV3-1 (or the pseudogene TRBV3-2) and TRBJ2-2, with 12 bases lining up with TRBD2. Losses at the gene ends were 2 bases for V and 6 bases for J; bases not matched to a gene: 4. Germline V gene lookup returns CDR1 LGHDT and CDR2 YNNKEL (reference sequence). The CDR3 loop spans 16 amino acids.

The V and J genes are TRBV20-1 and TRBJ1-2; maybe TRBD1 (5 bases). The V end was cut by 2 bases, the J end by 6 bases, with 7 bases between. CDR1 and CDR2 from the germline V gene are DFQATT and SNEGSKA (reference sequence). The CDR3 is made up of 11 amino acids. CDR3 DNA: TGCAGTGCTAGAAGACAGCATGGCTACACCTTC. Its protein product is CSARRQHGYTF.

This chain connects TRBV19 to TRBJ2-5, with a weak D call TRBD2 (5 bases). The ends were cut back, 5 bases at V and 2 bases at J, with 18 bases in the middle. Per germline, CDR1 LNHDA and CDR2 SQIVND (reference sequence). The CDR3 consists of 16 residues. The CDR3 DNA sequence: TGTGCCAGTAGTGTTCAGAGGACTTCGGGACAAGAGACCCAGTACTTC. It yields the protein CASSVQRTSGQETQYF.

The chain has TRBV5-4 and TRBJ2-1; maybe TRBD1 (6 bases). This CDR3 is 17 amino acids long. Germline lookup yields CDR1 SGHNT and CDR2 YYREEE (reference sequence). Trimming took 3 bases from V and 6 from J, leaving 22 bases between them. The CDR3 sequence: CASSSVRGRDMGNEQFF. For the CDR3, the DNA is TGTGCCAGCAGCTCAGTCAGGGGTCGGGATATGGGCAATGAGCAGTTCTTC.

The chain joins TRBV5-6 to TRBJ1-6; possible D gene TRBD1, 5 bases. The CDR3 extends over 16 amino acids. Trimming shortened V by 4 bases and J by 0 bases, and 11 bases separated the two germline ends. CDR1 is SGHDT and CDR2 is YYEEEE in the germline V gene. The CDR3 DNA follows: TGTGCCAGCAGCCGGGACTGGAGCTCCTATAATTCACCCCTCCACTTT. It is translated as CASSRDWSSYNSPLHF.

This chain connects TRBV3-1 (or the pseudogene TRBV3-2) to TRBJ2-3, with TRBD2 matching 13 bases. The CDR3 length is 16 residues. V shed 4 bases and J 7 bases; nucleotides not matched to a gene: 8. The germline V gene encodes CDR1 LGHDT and CDR2 YNNKEL (reference sequence). The CDR3: CASSLQTSGGLNTQYF. CDR3 nucleotide sequence: TGTGCCAGCAGCCTCCAGACTAGCGGGGGGTTAAATACGCAGTATTTT.

The table lists this clone with a count of one. The V call is TRBV30, the J call TRBJ2-5, with 8 bases lining up with TRBD2. CDR1 is GTSNPN, CDR2 SVGIG, per germline (reference sequence). This CDR3 is built from 11 residues. CDR3 nucleotides: TGTTCCGGAAGCGGGAGAGAGACCCAGTACTTC. Translating gives CSGSGRETQYF.

The chain couples TRBV19 to TRBJ2-1; 9 positions match TRBD1. Germline V lookup: CDR1 LNHDA, CDR2 SQIVND (reference sequence). Germline trimming cut 6 bases from V and 5 bases from J; bases unmatched to any gene: 8. CDR3 length equals 15 residues. CDR3 in DNA: TGTGCCAGTAGAGGGGGTGGGACAGGGAACAATGAGCAGTTCTTC. Protein product: CASRGGGTGNNEQFF.

The J gene is TRBJ2-3, the V gene TRBV5-4; 9 bases are shared with TRBD2. CDR1 is SGHNT and CDR2 is YYREEE in the germline V gene (reference sequence). Trimming cost V 4 bases and J 0 bases; bases outside gene matches: 9. This CDR3 comprises 17 residues. CDR3 DNA sequence: TGTGCCAGCAGCCGTGTAAGCGGGGGGCGTAGCACAGATACGCAGTATTTT. This sequence encodes CASSRVSGGRSTDTQYF.

The CDR3 nucleotides are TGTGCCAGCTCCCGCCAGGACAGGGACTATGGCTACACCTTC. This translates into CASSRQDRDYGYTF. The V gene is TRBV18, the J gene TRBJ1-2; TRBD1 agrees at 8 bases. This CDR3 has 14 residues. Germline lookup yields CDR1 KGHSH and CDR2 LQKENI. Trimming took 6 bases from V and 3 from J; bases not matched to a gene: 6.

The rearrangement joins TRBV5-1 to TRBJ1-2; D remains ambiguous. Germline CDR1 is SGHRS and CDR2 is YFSETQ. The CDR3 is 15 residues long. Trimming pared 3 bases from V and 7 bases from J, leaving 19 bases between. CDR3 sequence reads: CASSSTPTIPSGYTF. Written as DNA, the CDR3 is TGCGCCAGCAGCTCTACCCCTACAATCCCTAGTGGCTACACCTTC.

V and J are TRBV4-1 and TRBJ2-1, with D tentatively TRBD2 (6 bases). Deletions cut 1 base from V and 1 base from J, with 23 bases between. The CDR3 length is 20 residues. The germline V gene encodes CDR1 MGHRA and CDR2 YSYEKL. CDR3 protein: CASSQGFGRTDRGSYNEQFF. The CDR3 nucleotides read TGCGCCAGCAGCCAAGGATTTGGCAGGACGGACCGGGGGTCCTACAATGAGCAGTTCTTC.

This chain uses TRBV24-1 with TRBJ2-2, with no clear D. The CDR3 is 12 amino acids. CDR1 and CDR2 (germline): KGHDR, SFDVKD. The V gene lost 5 bases and the J gene lost 1 base, with 1 base spanning the gap. CDR3 nucleotides: TGTGCCACCAGTGTGAACACCGGGGAGCTGTTTTTT. Residues: CATSVNTGELFF.

V gene TRBV19 combines with J gene TRBJ2-5; 9 bases agree with TRBD1. V shed 1 base, J shed 2 bases, and the junction held 5 bases outside the gene matches. Germline V gives CDR1 LNHDA, CDR2 SQIVND (reference sequence). The length of the CDR3 is 16 residues. CDR3: CASSIGTGASQETQYF. Here the CDR3 DNA reads TGTGCCAGTAGTATAGGGACAGGGGCCTCTCAAGAGACCCAGTACTTC.

The chain uses TRBV10-3 and TRBJ2-3; 7 bases are a match to TRBD2. Trimming cost V 7 bases and J 0 bases; bases outside gene matches: 4. This CDR3 region has 14 residues. CDR1 is ENHRY, CDR2 SYGVKD, per germline. CDR3 DNA: TGTGCCATCAACCGGGACTACAGCACAGATACGCAGTATTTT. Its translation is CAINRDYSTDTQYF.

The chain links TRBV4-1 to TRBJ2-2; tentatively, D is TRBD1 or TRBD2 (7 bases each). Germline V gives CDR1 MGHRA, CDR2 YSYEKL. Trimming cost V 2 bases and J 4 bases, with 17 bases left between them. The CDR3 is 17 residues long. The CDR3 bases are TGCGCCAGCAGCCAACGGAGCGACAGGGAGGGCACCGGGGAGCTGTTTTTT. Its protein product is CASSQRSDREGTGELFF.

This chain links TRBV5-6 with TRBJ1-1, with 11 positions matching TRBD1. Germline CDR1 and CDR2: SGHDT and YYEEEE. CDR3 length: 12 amino acids. V lost 5 bases and J lost 11; bases outside the gene matches: 5. In DNA form, the CDR3 reads TGTGCCAGCAGAGGACAGGGGGCTCACGCTTTCTTT. This translates into CASRGQGAHAFF.

The rearrangement joins TRBV6-5 to TRBJ2-1; tentative D call: TRBD1 (5 bases). Between the trimmed V and J ends, which lost 7 bases and 0 bases, there was a span of 13 bases. The CDR3 has 15 residues. Germline V CDR1 and CDR2: MNHEY, SVGAGI. The CDR3 here is CASTRQFSSYNEQFF. The CDR3 coding sequence is TGTGCCAGCACGAGACAGTTTAGCTCCTACAATGAGCAGTTCTTC.

The chain links TRBV18 to TRBJ2-1; D is tentatively TRBD1 or TRBD2 (5 bases each). Trimming removed 0 bases at V and 8 bases at J, with 14 bases between. CDR3 length: 15 residues. In germline, CDR1 is KGHSH, CDR2 LQKENI. The CDR3 here is CASSPPGPRAHEQFF. The CDR3 region has the DNA TGTGCCAGCTCACCACCGGGACCTAGGGCCCATGAGCAGTTCTTC.

The rearrangement joins TRBV10-3 to TRBJ1-6; unclear D gene. The V and J ends lost 8 bases and 7 bases respectively, with 15 bases between them. From germline, CDR1 is ENHRY and CDR2 SYGVKD. The CDR3 totals 14 residues. CDR3 in DNA: TGTGCCATCCAAGCCGAGTCGGGGAATTCACCCCTCCACTTT. Translating gives CAIQAESGNSPLHF.

This chain links TRBV6-5 with TRBJ2-2; D is ambiguous. The CDR3 is made up of 14 amino acids. V was pared by 6 bases and J by 4 bases, with 12 bases between. Germline loops: CDR1 MNHEY, CDR2 SVGAGI. The CDR3 protein is CASRTIVTTGELFF. Written as DNA, the CDR3 is TGTGCCAGCAGGACAATAGTAACCACCGGGGAGCTGTTTTTT.